This TCR beta chain derives from a study of blood T cell repertoires in COVID-19. In the study overall: The United States, Italy and Spain were the sources of the acute and convalescent COVID-19 samples. The analysed material was cDNA or gDNA that came from T cells, B-cell-depleted T cells, or PBMCs.

How the authors handled the data: How many nucleated cells were present was estimated from reference gene primer amplification. Data came from immunoSEQ multiplex PCR; TCRdb stores just in-frame clones and leaves some out. V, J and clone size were drawn from that table, and D and trimming were deduced from the DNA. This sample has 150,000 to 200,000 clones, with approximately 84% found just once. The CDR3 sequence is 14 residues long. V dropped 5 bases and J dropped 4 bases, with 9 bases sitting between them. Germline V CDR1 and CDR2: MNHEY, SVGAGI. The chain is built from TRBV6-5 and TRBJ2-6; D may be TRBD1 (6 bases). The specimen was peripheral blood. The TCR originated in a human donor in a cohort sampled during active COVID-19. The CDR3 spells CASSTGSGANVLTF. In DNA form, the CDR3 reads TGTGCCAGCAGTACAGGGTCCGGGGCCAACGTCCTGACTTTC.